This TCR beta chain was identified during a study of T-cell reconstitution after alpha-beta-depleted transplantation in children. Germline values: CDR1 LGHDT, CDR2 YNNKEL (reference sequence). The CDR3 contains 14 residues. V was clipped by 4 bases and J by 6 bases; unmatched bases: 8. For TCRbeta, the library was prepared with unique molecular identifiers. TCRdb re-analysed the PCR reads in MiXCR, keeping a single row per CDR3 protein. Here the sample spans hundreds of thousands of distinct CDR3 sequences, less than 35% being singletons. V is TRBV3-1 and J is TRBJ1-1; 7 bases are a match to TRBD1. Sequenced material: PBMCs from the stem cell graft donor, taken from the stem cell graft. The TCR sequence derives from a human donor who donated a stem cell graft to a child with aplastic anemia. The CDR3 spells CASSLAVGGAEAFF. DNA for the CDR3: TGTGCCAGCAGCCTCGCGGTAGGGGGCGCTGAAGCTTTCTTT.